The 32 T cell receptor beta chains reported below all come from one sample, sequenced in a study of a mutant IDH1 vaccine in newly diagnosed glioma. Sequenced by immunoSEQ multiplex PCR; TCRdb stores in-frame clones only, minus some. The table records about 52,000 clones, about 80% of them present only once. Time point denoted: week 47, end of study. Doses comprised 300 ug of mutant IDH1 20-mer peptide each, plus topical imiquimod. No antigens are known for them. Sample: PBMCs, taken from a glioma patient whose treatment included an IDH1 peptide vaccine. These receptor sequences come from a middle-aged woman with glioma. Some clones in this sample may be carry-over from other donors' samples.

This chain connects TRBV7-9 to TRBJ1-5; D may be TRBD1 (5 bases). CDR3 size: 14 residues. Germline V gives CDR1 SEHNR, CDR2 FQNEAQ (reference sequence). The V end was cut by 0 bases, the J end by 7 bases, with 10 bases between. The CDR3 region is CASSLAQGMQPQHF. The CDR3, as DNA: TGTGCCAGCAGCTTAGCGCAGGGCATGCAGCCCCAGCATTTT.

This clone was counted between two and nine times. The rearrangement joins TRBV7-2 to TRBJ2-2, with D unresolved. The CDR3 is made up of 13 amino acids. Looked up from germline, CDR1 is SGHTA and CDR2 is FQGNSA. Trimming took off 2 bases at V and 5 bases at J, with 6 bases between the two ends. Here the CDR3 reads CASSLIKTGELFF. CDR3 DNA: TGTGCCAGCAGCTTAATAAAAACCGGGGAGCTGTTTTTT. Supplemented by reference TRBV7-2 and TRBJ2-2, the full variable domain reads GAGVSQSPSNKVTEKGKDVELRCDPISGHTALYWYRQSLGQGLEFLIYFQGNSAPDKSGLPSDRFSAERTGGSVSTLTIQRTQQEDSAVYLCASSLIKTGELFFGEGSRLTVL.

The rearrangement links TRBV6-5 to TRBJ2-7, with 12 bases identical to TRBD2. Germline V gene data show CDR1 as MNHEY and CDR2 as SVGAGI. With V trimmed by 5 bases and J by 2 bases, 4 bases remained unmatched. This CDR3 contains 15 residues. CDR3 nucleotides: TGTGCCAGCAGTCGGGCTAGCGGGGGGGCCTACGAGCAGTACTTC. It encodes CASSRASGGAYEQYF.

This rearrangement joins TRBV7-2 to TRBJ1-2, with D possibly matching TRBD1 (6 bases). The CDR3 spans 14 residues. The germline V gene has CDR1 SGHTA and CDR2 FQGNSA. Between the trimmed V and J ends, which lost 5 bases and 4 bases, there was a span of 14 bases. CDR3 protein: CASSPAGAGYGYTF. The CDR3 DNA sequence: TGTGCCAGCAGCCCGGCGGGGGCTGGCTATGGCTACACCTTC.

The sample holds one count of this clone. The chain recombines TRBV9 with TRBJ1-3, with D hard to call. This CDR3 is 15 amino acids long. CDR1 is SGDLS and CDR2 is YYNGEE in the germline V gene. V was clipped by 1 base and J by 0 bases, with 8 bases between them. In nucleotides, the CDR3 is TGTGCCAGCAGCGTACAGGCGAGCTCTGGAAACACCATATATTTT. It yields the protein CASSVQASSGNTIYF.

This clone came up once. The V gene is TRBV6-6, the J gene TRBJ1-6, with D perhaps matching TRBD1 (5 bases). The germline gives CDR1 MNHNY, CDR2 SVGAGI (reference sequence). V was trimmed by 7 bases and J by 2 bases, leaving 12 bases between them. The CDR3 length is 15 residues. DNA for the CDR3: TGTGCCAGCATCGGGGGAAGGACCTATAATTCACCCCTCCACTTT. Translated, it gives CASIGGRTYNSPLHF.

This sequence joins TRBV18 and TRBJ1-1, with D possibly being TRBD1 (6 bases). The CDR3 runs to 17 residues. V was trimmed by 4 bases and J by 0 bases, leaving 18 bases between them. Germline CDR1 KGHSH, CDR2 LQKENI. The CDR3 here is CASSLSKGGSMNTEAFF. The CDR3 bases are TGTGCCAGCTCACTATCCAAAGGGGGGTCCATGAACACTGAAGCTTTCTTT.

This clone was found a few times. The chain is built from TRBV29-1 and TRBJ1-1; weak D call: TRBD1 (5 bases). Trimming took 4 bases from V and 4 from J, leaving 10 bases between them. The CDR3 length is 12 residues. Per the germline V gene, CDR1 is SQVTM and CDR2 is ANQGSEA. CDR3 nucleotide sequence: TGCAGCGTTGTGCGGGGGACCACTGAAGCTTTCTTT. Its translation: CSVVRGTTEAFF. Drawing the rest from reference TRBV29-1 and TRBJ1-1, the complete variable domain is SAVISQKPSRDICQRGTSLTIQCQVDSQVTMMFWYRQQPGQSLTLIATANQGSEATYESGFVIDKFPISRPNLTFSTLTVSNMSPEDSSIYLCSVVRGTTEAFFGQGTRLTVV.

This clone was detected only once. The J gene is TRBJ1-4, the V gene TRBV30, with 9 bases identical to TRBD1. V was clipped by 5 bases and J by 8 bases; unmatched bases: 9. The CDR3 is made up of 14 amino acids. From germline, CDR1 is GTSNPN and CDR2 SVGIG (reference sequence). The CDR3 reads CAWGTGGLGEKLFF. CDR3 sequence (DNA): TGTGCCTGGGGTACAGGGGGCCTCGGGGAAAAACTGTTTTTT.

This clone was seen a handful of times. Other nucleotide sequences from this sample produce the same CDR3. This rearrangement joins TRBV9 to TRBJ2-3, with 12 nucleotides matching TRBD2. This CDR3 contains 20 residues. In germline, CDR1 is SGDLS, CDR2 YYNGEE. V dropped 4 bases and J dropped 1; count of bases not matched to a gene: 16. CDR3 in amino acids: CASSPSGGLAGGPGTDTQYF. For the CDR3, the DNA is TGTGCCAGCAGCCCCTCCGGAGGGCTAGCGGGGGGGCCGGGCACAGATACGCAGTATTTT.

This clone was seen once. The chain uses TRBV29-1 and TRBJ2-7, with 8 nucleotides matching TRBD2. Per germline, CDR1 SQVTM and CDR2 ANQGSEA. The length of the CDR3 is 14 residues. V gave up 4 bases and J gave up 4 bases; unmatched junction bases: 9. CDR3 protein: CSVVQSGREYEQYF. The CDR3 nucleotides are TGCAGCGTTGTTCAAAGCGGGAGAGAATACGAGCAGTACTTC.

This chain joins TRBV10-3 and TRBJ2-7; 7 bases match TRBD1. With 3 bases clipped from V and 5 bases from J, the junction kept 10 bases outside the gene matches. Germline loops: CDR1 ENHRY, CDR2 SYGVKD. The CDR3 consists of 15 residues. The CDR3 is CAISDPRTGWDEQYF. The CDR3 DNA follows: TGTGCCATCAGTGACCCGAGGACAGGATGGGACGAGCAGTACTTC.

The V and J genes are TRBV6-1 and TRBJ1-1, with 7 bases fitting TRBD1. V shed 7 bases, J shed 5 bases, and the junction held 4 bases outside the gene matches. Germline CDR1 is MNHNS and CDR2 is SASEGT. The CDR3 is 12 residues long. The CDR3 is CASKGARTEAFF. The CDR3 bases are TGTGCCAGCAAGGGGGCAAGGACTGAAGCTTTCTTT.

The rearrangement links TRBV30 to TRBJ2-7; TRBD1 might be the D (7 bases). Germline CDR1 GTSNPN, CDR2 SVGIG (reference sequence). This CDR3 comprises 12 residues. Trimming took 4 bases from V and 6 from J, leaving 13 bases between them. As DNA, the CDR3 is TGTGCCTGGAAGCAGGGGGGTGTCGAGCAGTACTTC. This encodes CAWKQGGVEQYF.

This clone is judged medium-sized. The genes are TRBV4-1 and TRBJ2-7; TRBD1 aligns across 7 bases. Germline V gene data show CDR1 as MGHRA and CDR2 as YSYEKL. CDR3 length equals 15 residues. Trimming removed 0 bases from V and 1 base from J; junction bases left unmatched: 3. The CDR3 sequence is CASSQETGLSYEQYF. In nucleotides, the CDR3 is TGCGCCAGCAGCCAAGAGACAGGGTTGTCCTACGAGCAGTACTTC.

The chain uses TRBV6-1 and TRBJ2-5; possible D gene TRBD1, 7 bases. The DNA end is more similar to TRBJ2-7, so the J call may be wrong. Germline values: CDR1 MNHNS, CDR2 SASEGT. This CDR3 spans 15 amino acids. This CDR3 reads CASSEDQGGSYEQYF. The CDR3 nucleotides read TGTGCCAGCAGTGAAGACCAGGGGGGCTCCTACGAGCAGTACTTC.

In its sample, this clone was seen a few times. This chain links TRBV6-5 with TRBJ1-1; D is ambiguous. Trimming shortened V by 0 bases and J by 0 bases, and 8 bases separated the two germline ends. Germline V CDR1 and CDR2: MNHEY, SVGAGI. This CDR3 spans 15 amino acids. CDR3 loop: CASSYSGSMNTEAFF. The CDR3 DNA follows: TGTGCCAGCAGTTACTCGGGGTCCATGAACACTGAAGCTTTCTTT.

This sequence joins TRBV30 and TRBJ2-3, with D perhaps being TRBD1 or TRBD2 (6 bases each). Trimming took off 5 bases at V and 0 bases at J, with 15 bases between the two ends. The germline V gene encodes CDR1 GTSNPN and CDR2 SVGIG (reference sequence). There are 15 residues in the CDR3. DNA for the CDR3: TGTGCCTGGTCCCCGGGGGCTTCTAGCACAGATACGCAGTATTTT. The encoded protein is CAWSPGASSTDTQYF.

The chain carries TRBV5-4 and TRBJ2-7, with TRBD1 matching 9 bases. Per the germline V gene, CDR1 is SGHNT and CDR2 is YYREEE (reference sequence). CDR3 length equals 15 residues. V lost 0 bases and J lost 3; bases outside the gene matches: 4. In DNA form, the CDR3 reads TGTGCCAGCAGCTTGGCGGGACAGGGCATCTACGAGCAGTACTTC. This codes for CASSLAGQGIYEQYF.

The chain joins TRBV19 to TRBJ1-5; D perhaps matches TRBD1 (5 bases). The CDR3 is made up of 13 amino acids. The germline V and J ends were trimmed by 1 base and 5 bases, with 6 bases remaining between them. Germline CDR1 and CDR2: LNHDA and SQIVND (reference sequence). CDR3 protein: CASSIAGDQPQHF. In DNA form, the CDR3 reads TGTGCCAGTAGTATAGCGGGGGATCAGCCCCAGCATTTT.

This clone was counted a single time. The CDR3 DNA is TGTGCCAGCTCAAGGACAGCCTACGAGCAGTACTTC. This translates into CASSRTAYEQYF. The V gene is TRBV9, the J gene TRBJ2-7, with a weak D call TRBD1 (6 bases). V was shortened by 7 bases and J by 2 bases, with 10 bases between the two germline ends. The germline V gene encodes CDR1 SGDLS and CDR2 YYNGEE. The CDR3 runs 12 residues. Based on the CDR3 plus reference TRBV9 and TRBJ2-7, the full variable domain is DSGVTQTPKHLITATGQRVTLRCSPRSGDLSVYWYQQSLDQGLQFLIQYYNGEERAKGNILERFSAQQFPDLHSELNLSSLELGDSALYFCASSRTAYEQYFGPGTRLTVT.

The count of this clone is one. The J gene is TRBJ1-1, the V gene TRBV6-1; D may be TRBD1 (5 bases). This CDR3 region has 13 residues. Germline loops: CDR1 MNHNS, CDR2 SASEGT. Trimming took 6 bases from V and 7 from J, leaving 15 bases between them. The CDR3 nucleotides are TGTGCCAGCAGGGGACGGCAGCTCCTTGAAGCTTTCTTT. This encodes CASRGRQLLEAFF.

This chain uses TRBV4-1 with TRBJ2-7; TRBD1 is a possible D gene (6 bases). Germline assignment: CDR1 MGHRA and CDR2 YSYEKL. The CDR3 is 14 amino acids. V was clipped by 6 bases and J by 3 bases, with 15 bases between them. The CDR3 here is CASSKDSTYYEQYF. Written as DNA, the CDR3 is TGCGCCAGCAGTAAGGACAGTACCTACTACGAGCAGTACTTC.

The V gene is TRBV6-5, the J gene TRBJ2-7, with D unclear. Germline V CDR1 and CDR2: MNHEY, SVGAGI. This CDR3 is 13 amino acids long. The V gene lost 2 bases and the J gene lost 4 bases, with 9 bases spanning the gap. Written as DNA, the CDR3 is TGTGCCAGCAGTTACGATGGTTTTTACGAGCAGTACTTC. It is translated as CASSYDGFYEQYF.

V is TRBV7-2 and J is TRBJ2-5; D gene unclear. With 5 bases removed from V and 1 base from J, the gap between germline ends came to 5 bases. This CDR3 comprises 12 residues. Germline V gene sequence: CDR1 SGHTA, CDR2 FQGNSA. CDR3 sequence (DNA): TGTGCCAGCAGCCCGTTCCAAGAGACCCAGTACTTC. It is translated as CASSPFQETQYF. The entire variable domain, with the rest obtained from reference TRBV7-2 and TRBJ2-5, is as follows: GAGVSQSPSNKVTEKGKDVELRCDPISGHTALYWYRQSLGQGLEFLIYFQGNSAPDKSGLPSDRFSAERTGGSVSTLTIQRTQQEDSAVYLCASSPFQETQYFGPGTRLLVL.

The CDR3 is CASRKGIAYEQYF. DNA of the CDR3: TGTGCCAGCAGAAAGGGGATAGCCTACGAGCAGTACTTC. This sequence joins TRBV6-5 and TRBJ2-7; D possibly corresponds to TRBD1 (5 bases). Trimming shortened V by 6 bases and J by 2 bases, and 11 bases separated the two germline ends. Germline V lookup: CDR1 MNHEY, CDR2 SVGAGI. CDR3 length: 13 residues.

The chain uses TRBV7-2 and TRBJ2-5; D is unresolved. V lost 5 bases, J lost 1 base, and 11 bases lay in between. This CDR3 contains 14 residues. Germline assignment: CDR1 SGHTA and CDR2 FQGNSA. The chain's CDR3 is CASSPSIGQETQYF. The CDR3 DNA sequence: TGTGCCAGCAGCCCTAGTATCGGCCAAGAGACCCAGTACTTC.

The V gene is TRBV19, the J gene TRBJ1-5; 7 bases are a match to TRBD1. The ends lost 3 bases at V and 0 bases at J; junction bases unmatched: 2. CDR3 length: 15 amino acids. Germline V lookup: CDR1 LNHDA, CDR2 SQIVND (reference sequence). CDR3 nucleotide sequence: TGTGCCAGTAGTATTAGGACAGGTAGCAATCAGCCCCAGCATTTT. This sequence encodes CASSIRTGSNQPQHF.

The chain couples TRBV27 to TRBJ1-1; a weak D match, TRBD1 (6 bases). The V gene lost 2 bases and the J gene lost 6 bases, with 10 bases spanning the gap. This CDR3 has 13 residues. CDR1 and CDR2 (germline): MNHEY, SMNVEV (reference sequence). The CDR3 nucleotides read TGTGCCAGCAGTTTAGGGGGGCCCCCTGAAGCTTTCTTT. Protein: CASSLGGPPEAFF.

The chain is built from TRBV4-1 and TRBJ1-2, with 12 bases fitting TRBD1. Germline assignment: CDR1 MGHRA and CDR2 YSYEKL. CDR3 length: 16 amino acids. Germline trimming cut 0 bases from V and 8 bases from J; bases unmatched to any gene: 7. The CDR3 spells CASSQDWGQGAWGYTF. In nucleotides, the CDR3 is TGCGCCAGCAGCCAAGATTGGGGACAGGGGGCTTGGGGCTACACCTTC.

In DNA, the CDR3 is TGTGCCAGTAGTGGGGGGACAGTAGGCTCCTACAATGAGCAGTTCTTC. This translates into CASSGGTVGSYNEQFF. The gene calls are TRBV19 and TRBJ2-1; tentative D call: TRBD1 (7 bases). The CDR3 contains 16 residues. Trimming took off 5 bases at V and 0 bases at J, with 14 bases between the two ends. Germline V lookup: CDR1 LNHDA, CDR2 SQIVND (reference sequence).

The chain employs TRBV9 and TRBJ2-2; perhaps TRBD1 as D (7 bases). This CDR3 spans 15 amino acids. Germline-derived CDR1 and CDR2 are SGDLS and YYNGEE. Trimming stripped 0 bases from V and 4 bases from J, with 10 bases between. The chain's CDR3 is CASSVVQGGTGELFF. CDR3 coding DNA: TGTGCCAGCAGCGTAGTTCAGGGGGGCACCGGGGAGCTGTTTTTT.